This section outlines one TCR beta chain sequence together with its context. This clonotype was detected ten times or more. This receptor's antigen is unknown. No base quality information exists; no much larger clone differs at one position. This specimen belongs to a study of T cells in Graves' hyperthyroidism and ophthalmopathy (dated by TCRdb to about 2019). Describing the broader study: Peripheral blood was sampled at the time of initial diagnosis, prior to any treatment. Whether ophthalmopathy could be predicted prospectively was tested in an independent validation cohort made up of roughly 19 hyperthyroidism patients plus 17 patients who later progressed to ophthalmopathy. To identify TCR V-J signatures that set the groups apart, the researchers used a discovery cohort of more than 95 patients, made up of 40 to 45 with Graves' ophthalmopathy and about 60 with stable Graves' hyperthyroidism. After sampling, hyperthyroidism patients received methimazole starting at 30 mg daily, and ophthalmopathy patients received high-dose intravenous methylprednisolone. The approximately 95 discovery patients were divided at random into training and test sets in a 7:3 ratio. The paper describes TCR Vbeta CDR3 sequencing of 135 peripheral blood samples, made up of 43 ophthalmopathy patients, roughly 75 hyperthyroidism patients and 17 progressor patients. In over five Graves' hyperthyroidism patients, the study also compared T-cell repertoires from thyroid tissue with T-cell repertoires from blood.

In the ophthalmopathy patients, disease was moderately to severely active, with a Clinical Activity Score of 3 or more, a NOSPECS grade of 4 or more, and a duration of less than 3 months. Any patient with an uncontrolled infection, another autoimmune disease, pregnancy or lactation was excluded. Clinical symptoms, serum thyroxine and TRAb, thyroid ultrasound, and orbital computed tomography formed the basis for the diagnoses. PBMCs were separated from 10 ml of fresh peripheral blood using Ficoll-Paque density gradient centrifugation. Trizol reagent was used to extract total RNA, and RNA quality was then checked on an Agilent 2100 Bioanalyzer. Amplification of TCR beta CDR3 regions was carried out from RNA transcripts. The first round of RT-PCR for the TCR CDR3 was performed with the HTBI primer set and the Qiagen OneStep RT-PCR kit. Libraries were constructed in a second round of multiplex PCR, after which size selection and purification were carried out. Sequencing of the libraries was done on an Illumina HiSeq2000 using paired-end 100 bp reads. From the authors' description of their analysis: SOAPnuke was used to process the raw data, removing reads that contained adapters or uncalled bases, had a mean Phred below 15, or lacked an exact match to the constant primer or identifier. COPE v1.2.5 was used to merge high-quality paired reads, and clonotypes were defined as unique nucleotide sequences. MiTCR v1.1 was used to align the clonotypes against IMGT TRBV, TRBD and TRBJ reference segments. Analysis was restricted to V-J combinations with a frequency above 0.0001, which covered 98% to 99.2% of repertoires. The TCS score was defined as the ratio of F50 (clonal expansion) to E x V (chaos), calculated using BLOSUM62-based TCRdist between CDR3 peptides within each V-J. Welch's t-statistics and random forest reduced around 550 V-J features to 10 to 15, which were used in a naive Bayes classifier (R e1071). TCRdb's own reprocessing of the public reads used fastp at Q25 and MiXCR and kept productive beta chains. Rows are unified per CDR3 protein, each entry keeping the most common DNA and genes. None of the V and J calls come from the authors' own analysis; TCRdb made them. This sample holds a few hundred thousand distinct CDR3 sequences; about a fifth were observed only once. Clones ranked in the top ten supply 35% to 45% of the sample.

Findings and caveats that apply to the study as a whole: No statistical method was used to set the sample size in advance, and investigators knew the group allocation. Blood samples also contained most of the expanded thyroid clonotypes (frequency above 0.001), which suggests that blood repertoires may reflect thyroid immune responses. In validation, the model predicted progression to ophthalmopathy with about 71% sensitivity and 72% to 75% specificity, a median of roughly seven months before onset. Ophthalmopathy was separated from stable hyperthyroidism by a 13 V-J signature model, with approximately 85% sensitivity and approximately 81% specificity obtained in cross-validation and 80%/75% obtained in testing.

CDR1 MRHNA and CDR2 SNTAGT are derived from the germline V gene. The CDR3 runs 13 residues from the cysteine to the phenylalanine. Here the CDR3 DNA is all that survives: 39 bases in frame from base 1. V and J lose 4 bases and 2 bases, and a span of 8 bases separates them. This receptor was identified in a man between 18 and 35 years old with Graves' ophthalmopathy. The sample consisted of blood. The chain was built from TRBV6-4 and TRBJ2-5; possibly the D gene is TRBD1, per 6 matching bases. The nucleotide sequence is TGTGCCAGCAGTGCCGGGACACAAGAGACCCAGTACTTC. This is translated as CASSAGTQETQYF.